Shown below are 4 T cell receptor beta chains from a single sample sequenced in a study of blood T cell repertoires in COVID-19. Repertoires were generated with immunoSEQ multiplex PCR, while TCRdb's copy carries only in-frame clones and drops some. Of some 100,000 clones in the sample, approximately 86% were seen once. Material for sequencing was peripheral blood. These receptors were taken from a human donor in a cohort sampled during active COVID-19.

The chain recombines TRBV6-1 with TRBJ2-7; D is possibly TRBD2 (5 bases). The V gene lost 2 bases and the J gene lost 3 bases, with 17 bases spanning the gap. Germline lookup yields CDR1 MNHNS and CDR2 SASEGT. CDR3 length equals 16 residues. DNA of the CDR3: TGTGCCAGCAGTGAAAGCCAGGTGGGAGTTTTCTACGAGCAGTACTTC. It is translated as CASSESQVGVFYEQYF.

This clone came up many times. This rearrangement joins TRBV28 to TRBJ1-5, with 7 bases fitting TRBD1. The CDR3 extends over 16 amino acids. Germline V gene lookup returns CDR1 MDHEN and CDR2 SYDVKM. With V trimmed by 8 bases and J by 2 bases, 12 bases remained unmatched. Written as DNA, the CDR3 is TGTGCCAGCCCTCCCTCGACAGGGCGCGGCAATCAGCCCCAGCATTTT. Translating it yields CASPPSTGRGNQPQHF.

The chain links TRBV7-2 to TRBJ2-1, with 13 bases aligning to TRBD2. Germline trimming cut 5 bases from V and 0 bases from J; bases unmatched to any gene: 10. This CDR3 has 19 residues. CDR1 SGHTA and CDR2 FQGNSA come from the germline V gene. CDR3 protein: CASSRGGLAGFSSYNEQFF. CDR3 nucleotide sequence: TGTGCCAGCAGCCGCGGGGGACTAGCGGGATTTAGCTCCTACAATGAGCAGTTCTTC.

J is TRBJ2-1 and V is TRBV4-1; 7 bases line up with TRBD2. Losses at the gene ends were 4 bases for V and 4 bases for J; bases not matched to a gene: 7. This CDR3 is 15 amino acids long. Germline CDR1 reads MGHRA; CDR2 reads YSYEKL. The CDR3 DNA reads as TGCGCCAGCAGCCGTCTCGGGGGGAGGTACAATGAGCAGTTCTTC. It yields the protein CASSRLGGRYNEQFF.